A single T cell receptor (beta chain) is shown here with its context. Its ends do not fully match the called genes, so a read error is possible. The record originates from a study of control samples from healthy donors and cancer patients. TCRdb's copy holds only in-frame clones and misses some; the assay was immunoSEQ multiplex PCR. The sample carries about 170,000 clones, 91% recorded once. Germline CDR1 and CDR2: LNHDA and SQIVND (reference sequence). CDR3 length equals 15 residues. The TCR sequence derives from a woman in her thirties in good health. This sequence joins TRBV19 and TRBJ2-1; TRBD1 matches 11 bases. The material sequenced was blood. Written as DNA, the CDR3 is TGTGCCAGTAGTACAGGACAGGGGGCCTACAATGGGCAGTTCTTC. It translates to CASSTGQGAYNGQFF.